This T cell receptor beta chain emerged from a study of Graves' ophthalmopathy and Graves' hyperthyroidism listed by TCRdb under 2018. For the wider study: A patient counted as having stable hyperthyroidism if there was no progression to ophthalmopathy within 18 months of follow-up. In roughly 6 hyperthyroidism patients, the T-cell repertoires found in thyroid tissue were compared with those found in blood. The study used signatures of the TCR beta repertoire to tell Graves' ophthalmopathy apart from Graves' hyperthyroidism and to predict which patients would progress to ophthalmopathy. After sampling, hyperthyroidism patients received methimazole starting at 30 mg daily, and ophthalmopathy patients received high-dose intravenous methylprednisolone. To explore V-J signatures that separate ophthalmopathy from hyperthyroidism, a discovery set of fewer than 110 patients was enrolled, consisting of fewer than 45 with ophthalmopathy and about 60 with stable hyperthyroidism. In total, 135 blood samples were TCR-sequenced: approximately 42 ophthalmopathy, under 85 hyperthyroidism and roughly 17 hyperthyroidism-to-ophthalmopathy patients. For independent validation, a separate cohort was made up of 18 hyperthyroidism patients plus 17 patients who later progressed from hyperthyroidism to ophthalmopathy.

For repertoire sequencing, TCR beta CDR3 regions were amplified from RNA transcripts. The first round of RT-PCR was done with HTBI primers and the Qiagen OneStep RT-PCR kit, and was followed by a second round of multiplex PCR, then size selection and purification. The libraries underwent paired-end sequencing with 100 bp reads on an Illumina HiSeq2000. Processing in the source paper ran as follows. SOAPnuke was used to process the reads, throwing out any read that had adapters, had uncalled bases, had a mean Phred below 15, or lacked an exact constant-primer or identifier match. High-quality paired reads were merged with COPE v1.2.5. Unique nucleotide sequences were defined as clonotypes and aligned to IMGT TRB V, D and J references using MiTCR v1.1. The analysis was limited to V-J combinations with a frequency above 0.0001, which together covered approximately 99% of repertoires. For each V-J combination, a TCR clonal expansion and chaos score was defined as the ratio of F50 clonal expansion to chaos observed in the TCRdist matrix. Welch's t-statistics and random forest were used to reduce the features to roughly 14 V-J combinations, which were then used as input to a naive Bayes classifier. The similarity between thyroid and blood repertoires was quantified using the Morisita-Horn index. The public reads were quality trimmed at Q25 with fastp and then assembled into clones with MiXCR by TCRdb, keeping productive beta chains. Rows are unified per CDR3 protein, each entry keeping the most common DNA and genes. TCRdb, not the authors, supplied the V and J calls. For this sample there are about 600,000 distinct CDR3 sequences; approximately 37% appear just once. The top ten clonotypes cover about 4.6% of the sample.

Hyperthyroidism patients were newly diagnosed, were aged 18 to 65 years, and had a disease duration under 2 months. Patients with other autoimmune diseases, uncontrolled infections, pregnancy or lactation were excluded from the study. Diagnosis was based on clinical symptoms, serum thyroxine, TRAb, thyroid ultrasound and orbital computed tomography. Total RNA was extracted with Trizol reagent and quality-checked on an Agilent 2100 Bioanalyzer. This clonotype has more than one count but fewer than ten. The antigen this receptor binds is unknown. No much larger clonotype is one base removed from it; base qualities were not supplied. General study outcomes and caveats: In cross-validation, the 13-signature model distinguished ophthalmopathy from stable hyperthyroidism with 85% to 90% sensitivity and around 81% specificity, and in the test set the corresponding values were 80% and 75%. Most expanded thyroid clonotypes with frequency above 0.001 were also detected in blood, suggesting blood repertoires may reflect the thyroid immune response. No statistical method was used to set the sample size in advance, and the investigators knew which group each participant was assigned to. In validation, the model predicted ophthalmopathy progression with about 64% sensitivity and around 72% specificity; more than ten predicted patients were CT-confirmed with GO in a median of 6.5 months.

The germline ends are 12 bases apart after V is trimmed by 2 bases and J by 4 bases. As encoded in the germline V gene, CDR1 is MDHEN while CDR2 is SYDVKM. The CDR3 has 15 amino acids, counting the end cysteine and phenylalanine. Left in the record is the CDR3 DNA by itself, 45 bases read in frame from the first base. The receptor was isolated from an adult man with Graves' hyperthyroidism. The chain joins TRBV28 to TRBJ1-5; TRBD1 is perhaps the D gene, given 5 matching bases. The sequenced sample consisted of peripheral blood or thyroid tissue (not recorded which). The DNA sequence reads TGTGCCAGCAGTTTAAGGGGAGGCTGGAATCAGCCCCAGCATTTT. Translated, this is CASSLRGGWNQPQHF.